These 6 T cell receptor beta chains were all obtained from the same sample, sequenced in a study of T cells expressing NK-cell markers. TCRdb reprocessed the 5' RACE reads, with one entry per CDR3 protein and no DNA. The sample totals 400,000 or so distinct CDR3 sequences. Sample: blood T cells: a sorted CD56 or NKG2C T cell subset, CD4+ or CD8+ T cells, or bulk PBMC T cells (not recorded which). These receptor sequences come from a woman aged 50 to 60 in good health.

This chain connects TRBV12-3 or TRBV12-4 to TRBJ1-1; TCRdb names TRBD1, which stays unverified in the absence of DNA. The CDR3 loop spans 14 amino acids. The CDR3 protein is CASNLTGPVPEAFF.

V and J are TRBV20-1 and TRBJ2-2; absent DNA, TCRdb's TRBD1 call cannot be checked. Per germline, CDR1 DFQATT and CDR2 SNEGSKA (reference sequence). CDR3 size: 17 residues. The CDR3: CSAQGVVTGRFPGELFF.

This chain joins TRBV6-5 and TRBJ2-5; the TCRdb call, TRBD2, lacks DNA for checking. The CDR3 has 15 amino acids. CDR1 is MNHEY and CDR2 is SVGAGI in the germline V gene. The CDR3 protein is CASSNRVSGGRTQYF.

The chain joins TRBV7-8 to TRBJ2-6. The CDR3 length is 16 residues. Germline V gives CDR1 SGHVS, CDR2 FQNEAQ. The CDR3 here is CASSLLLVSGANVLTF.

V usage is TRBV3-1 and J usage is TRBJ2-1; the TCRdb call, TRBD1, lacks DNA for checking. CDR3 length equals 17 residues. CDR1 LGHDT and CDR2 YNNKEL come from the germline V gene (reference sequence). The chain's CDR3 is CASSQGYRGLGYNEQFF.

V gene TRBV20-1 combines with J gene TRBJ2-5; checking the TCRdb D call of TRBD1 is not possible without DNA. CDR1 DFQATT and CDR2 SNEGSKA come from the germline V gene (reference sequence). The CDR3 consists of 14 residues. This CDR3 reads CSALTQGSSYAQYF.